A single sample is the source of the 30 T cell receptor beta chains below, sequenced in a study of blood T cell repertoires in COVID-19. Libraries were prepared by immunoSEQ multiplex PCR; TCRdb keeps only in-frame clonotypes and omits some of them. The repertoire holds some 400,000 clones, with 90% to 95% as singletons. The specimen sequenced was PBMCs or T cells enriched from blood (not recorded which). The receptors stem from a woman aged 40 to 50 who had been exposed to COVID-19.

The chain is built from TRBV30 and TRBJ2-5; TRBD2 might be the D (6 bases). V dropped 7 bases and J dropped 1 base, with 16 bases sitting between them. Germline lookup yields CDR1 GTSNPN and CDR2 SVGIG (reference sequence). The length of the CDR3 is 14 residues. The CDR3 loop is CASGVGELQETQYF. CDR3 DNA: TGTGCCTCGGGGGTGGGAGAACTCCAAGAGACCCAGTACTTC.

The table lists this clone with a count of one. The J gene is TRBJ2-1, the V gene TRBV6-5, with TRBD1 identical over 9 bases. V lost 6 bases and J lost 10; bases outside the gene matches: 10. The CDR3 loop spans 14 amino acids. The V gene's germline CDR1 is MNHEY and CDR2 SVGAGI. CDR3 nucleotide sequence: TGTGCCAGCAGACAGGGGGCGAGCGATGTCGAGCAGTTCTTC. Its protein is CASRQGASDVEQFF.

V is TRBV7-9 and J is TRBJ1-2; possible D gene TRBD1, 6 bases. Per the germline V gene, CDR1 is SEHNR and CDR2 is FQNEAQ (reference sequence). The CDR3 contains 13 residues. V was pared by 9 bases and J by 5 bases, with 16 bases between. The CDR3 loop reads CASGRTADYGYTF. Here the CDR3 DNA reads TGTGCCAGTGGCCGGACAGCAGATTATGGCTACACCTTC.

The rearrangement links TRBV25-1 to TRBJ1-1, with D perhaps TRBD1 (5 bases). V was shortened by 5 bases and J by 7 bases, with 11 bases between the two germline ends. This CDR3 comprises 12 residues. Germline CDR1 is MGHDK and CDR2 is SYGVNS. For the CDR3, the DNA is TGTGCCAGCAGTCTACAGGTTGGTGAAGCTTTCTTT. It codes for CASSLQVGEAFF.

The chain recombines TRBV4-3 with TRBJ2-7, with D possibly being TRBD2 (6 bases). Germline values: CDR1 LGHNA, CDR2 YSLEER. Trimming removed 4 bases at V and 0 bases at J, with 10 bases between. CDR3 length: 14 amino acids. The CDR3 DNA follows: TGCGCCAGCAGCCTTAGCGGAAACTCCTACGAGCAGTACTTC. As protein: CASSLSGNSYEQYF.

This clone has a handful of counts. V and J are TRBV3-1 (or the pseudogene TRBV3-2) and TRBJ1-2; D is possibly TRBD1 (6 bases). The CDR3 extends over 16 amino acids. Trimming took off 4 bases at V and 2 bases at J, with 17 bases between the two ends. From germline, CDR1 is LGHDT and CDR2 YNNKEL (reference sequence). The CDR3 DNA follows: TGTGCCAGCAGCCGGTCATTACAGGGACCGAACTATGGCTACACCTTC. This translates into CASSRSLQGPNYGYTF.

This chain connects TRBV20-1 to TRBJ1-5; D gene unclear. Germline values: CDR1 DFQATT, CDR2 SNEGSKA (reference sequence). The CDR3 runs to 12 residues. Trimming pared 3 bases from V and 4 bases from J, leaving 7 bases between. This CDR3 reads CSASSGNQPQHF. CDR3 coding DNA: TGCAGTGCTAGTTCGGGGAATCAGCCCCAGCATTTT.

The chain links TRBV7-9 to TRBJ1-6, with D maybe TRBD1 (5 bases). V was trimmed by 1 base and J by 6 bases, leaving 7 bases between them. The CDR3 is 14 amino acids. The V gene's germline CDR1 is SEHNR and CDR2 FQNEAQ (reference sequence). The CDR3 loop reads CASSLGQPNSPLHF. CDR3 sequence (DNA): TGTGCCAGCAGCTTAGGACAGCCTAATTCACCCCTCCACTTT.

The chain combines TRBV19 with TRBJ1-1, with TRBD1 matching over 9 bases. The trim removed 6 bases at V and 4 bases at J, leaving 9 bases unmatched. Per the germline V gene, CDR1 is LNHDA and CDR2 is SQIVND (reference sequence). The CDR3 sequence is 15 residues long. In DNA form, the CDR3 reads TGTGCCAGTAGGCTCTTTGGACAGGGGAGCACTGAAGCTTTCTTT. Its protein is CASRLFGQGSTEAFF.

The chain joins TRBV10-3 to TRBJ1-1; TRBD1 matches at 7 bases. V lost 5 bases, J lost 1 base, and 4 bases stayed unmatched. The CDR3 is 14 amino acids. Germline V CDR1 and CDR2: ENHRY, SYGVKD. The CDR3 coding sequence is TGTGCCATCAGTTTGACAGGGACGAACACTGAAGCTTTCTTT. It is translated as CAISLTGTNTEAFF.

The CDR3 sequence is CASSQAPDSVGVGGYTF. The CDR3, as DNA: TGCGCCAGCAGCCAAGCGCCCGACAGTGTCGGCGTGGGTGGCTACACCTTC. This chain links TRBV4-3 with TRBJ1-2, with D possibly matching TRBD1 (5 bases). V shed 1 base and J shed 7 bases, with 22 bases lying between them. The germline V gene has CDR1 LGHNA and CDR2 YSLEER. CDR3 length equals 17 residues.

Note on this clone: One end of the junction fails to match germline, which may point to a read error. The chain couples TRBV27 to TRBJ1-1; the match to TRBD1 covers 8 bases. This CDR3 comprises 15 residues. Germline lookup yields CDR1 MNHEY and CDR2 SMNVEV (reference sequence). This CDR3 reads CASSLSEGGQVLRPF. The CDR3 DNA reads TGTGCCAGCAGTTTATCGGAGGGGGGACAGGTTCTACGACCCTTT.

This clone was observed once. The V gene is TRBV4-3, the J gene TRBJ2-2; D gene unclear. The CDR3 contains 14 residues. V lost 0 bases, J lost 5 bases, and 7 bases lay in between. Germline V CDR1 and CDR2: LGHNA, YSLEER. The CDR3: CASSQDRRTGELFF. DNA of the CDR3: TGCGCCAGCAGCCAAGATAGGAGAACCGGGGAGCTGTTTTTT.

The CDR3 loop is CSASGTSYEQYF. The CDR3 bases are TGCAGTGCTAGTGGGACTAGCTACGAGCAGTACTTC. The chain links TRBV20-1 to TRBJ2-7; 8 bases are a match to TRBD2. CDR1 and CDR2 from the germline V gene are DFQATT and SNEGSKA (reference sequence). The CDR3 runs 12 residues. With 3 bases clipped from V and 3 bases from J, the junction kept 1 base outside the gene matches.

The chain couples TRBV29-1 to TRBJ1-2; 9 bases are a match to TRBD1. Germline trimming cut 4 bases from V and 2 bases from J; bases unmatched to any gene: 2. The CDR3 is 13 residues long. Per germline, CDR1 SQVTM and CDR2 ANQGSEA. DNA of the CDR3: TGCAGCGTTGGTGGACAGGGGAACTATGGCTACACCTTC. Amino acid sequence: CSVGGQGNYGYTF.

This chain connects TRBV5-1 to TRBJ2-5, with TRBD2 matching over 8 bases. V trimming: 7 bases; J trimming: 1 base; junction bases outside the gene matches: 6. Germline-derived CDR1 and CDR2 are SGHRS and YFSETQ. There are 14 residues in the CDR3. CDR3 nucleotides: TGCGCCAGCCAAAACGGGGGGGCCCAAGAGACCCAGTACTTC. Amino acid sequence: CASQNGGAQETQYF.

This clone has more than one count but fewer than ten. DNA for the CDR3: TGTGCCAGCAGCCCGTTCGCGGGGTTCGATGGCTACACCTTC. Amino acid sequence: CASSPFAGFDGYTF. The chain combines TRBV7-3 with TRBJ1-2, with D uncertain. CDR3 length: 14 amino acids. Trimming cost V 5 bases and J 6 bases, with 16 bases left between them. Germline-derived CDR1 and CDR2 are SGHTA and FQGTGA.

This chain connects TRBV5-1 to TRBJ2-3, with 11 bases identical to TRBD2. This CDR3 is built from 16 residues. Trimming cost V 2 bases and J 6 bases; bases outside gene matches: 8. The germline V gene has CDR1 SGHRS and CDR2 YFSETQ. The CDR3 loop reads CASSFVTSGGGDTQYF. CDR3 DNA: TGCGCCAGCAGCTTTGTTACTAGCGGGGGAGGGGATACGCAGTATTTT.

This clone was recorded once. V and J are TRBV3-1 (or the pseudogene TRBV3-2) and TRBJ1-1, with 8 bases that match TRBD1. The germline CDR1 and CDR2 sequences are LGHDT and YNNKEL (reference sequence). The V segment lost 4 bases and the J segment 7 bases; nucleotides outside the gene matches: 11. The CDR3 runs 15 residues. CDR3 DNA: TGTGCCAGCAGCCGAAGGACAGGGCGGCTCGGTGAAGCTTTCTTT. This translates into CASSRRTGRLGEAFF.

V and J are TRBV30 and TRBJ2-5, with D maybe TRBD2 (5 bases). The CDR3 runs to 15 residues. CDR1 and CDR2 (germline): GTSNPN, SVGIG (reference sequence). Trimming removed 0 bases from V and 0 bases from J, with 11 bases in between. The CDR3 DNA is TGTGCCTGGAGTGTACATCGGGGTTACCAAGAGACCCAGTACTTC. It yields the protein CAWSVHRGYQETQYF.

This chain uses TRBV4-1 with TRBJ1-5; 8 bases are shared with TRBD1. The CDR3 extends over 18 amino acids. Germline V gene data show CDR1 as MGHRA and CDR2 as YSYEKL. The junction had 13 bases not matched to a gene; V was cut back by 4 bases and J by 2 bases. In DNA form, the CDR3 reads TGCGCCAGCAGCCTCCGATGCGACAGGGGAGCCGGCAATCAGCCCCAGCATTTT. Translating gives CASSLRCDRGAGNQPQHF.

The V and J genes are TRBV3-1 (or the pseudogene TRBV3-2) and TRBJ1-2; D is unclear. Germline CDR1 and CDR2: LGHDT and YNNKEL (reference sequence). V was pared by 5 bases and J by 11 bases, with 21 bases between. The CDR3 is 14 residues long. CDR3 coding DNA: TGTGCCAGCAGCACAATGCCTCATTACAGCGGTTACACCTTC. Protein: CASSTMPHYSGYTF.

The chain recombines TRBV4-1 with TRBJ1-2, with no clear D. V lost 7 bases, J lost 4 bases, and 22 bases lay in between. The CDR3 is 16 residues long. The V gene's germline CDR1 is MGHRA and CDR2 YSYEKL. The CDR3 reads CASNHLEGMLGYGYTF. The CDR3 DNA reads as TGCGCCAGCAATCATCTTGAGGGTATGTTGGGCTATGGCTACACCTTC.

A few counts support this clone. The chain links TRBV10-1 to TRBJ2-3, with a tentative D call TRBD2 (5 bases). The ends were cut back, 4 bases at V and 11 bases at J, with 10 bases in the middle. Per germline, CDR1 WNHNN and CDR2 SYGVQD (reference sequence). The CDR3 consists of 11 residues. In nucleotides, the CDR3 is TGCGCCAGCAGTGCCGCGGACTGGCAGTATTTT. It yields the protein CASSAADWQYF.

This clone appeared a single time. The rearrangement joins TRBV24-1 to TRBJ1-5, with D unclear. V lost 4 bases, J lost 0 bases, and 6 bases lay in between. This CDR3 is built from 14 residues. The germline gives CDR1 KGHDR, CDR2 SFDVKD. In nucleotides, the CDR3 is TGTGCCACCAGTGACGACTTTAGCAATCAGCCCCAGCATTTT. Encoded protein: CATSDDFSNQPQHF.

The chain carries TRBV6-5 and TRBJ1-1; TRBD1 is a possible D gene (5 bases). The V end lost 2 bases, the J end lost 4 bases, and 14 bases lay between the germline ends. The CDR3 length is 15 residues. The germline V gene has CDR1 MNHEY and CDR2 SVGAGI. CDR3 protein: CASSYLGGISTEAFF. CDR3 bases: TGTGCCAGCAGTTACCTGGGGGGGATCTCCACTGAAGCTTTCTTT.

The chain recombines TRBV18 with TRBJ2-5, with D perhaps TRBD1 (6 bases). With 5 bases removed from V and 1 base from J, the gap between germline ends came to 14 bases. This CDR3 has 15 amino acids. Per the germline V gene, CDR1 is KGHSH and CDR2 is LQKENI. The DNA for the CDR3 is TGTGCCAGCTCAAGTCCGGGACACCTCCAAGAGACCCAGTACTTC. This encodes CASSSPGHLQETQYF.

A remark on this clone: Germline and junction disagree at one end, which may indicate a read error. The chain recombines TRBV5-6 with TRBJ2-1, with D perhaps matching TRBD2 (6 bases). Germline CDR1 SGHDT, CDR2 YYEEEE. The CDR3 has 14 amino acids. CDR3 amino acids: CASSGRDSRNGQFF. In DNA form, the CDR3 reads TGTGCCAGCAGCGGCCGGGACTCCCGGAATGGGCAGTTCTTC.

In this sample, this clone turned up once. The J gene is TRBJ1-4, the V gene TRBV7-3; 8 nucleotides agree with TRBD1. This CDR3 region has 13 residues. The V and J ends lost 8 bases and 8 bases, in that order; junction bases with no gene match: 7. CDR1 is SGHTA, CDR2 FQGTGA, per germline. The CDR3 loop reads CASGPGGGEKLFF. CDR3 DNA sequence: TGTGCCAGCGGACCAGGGGGCGGCGAAAAACTGTTTTTT.

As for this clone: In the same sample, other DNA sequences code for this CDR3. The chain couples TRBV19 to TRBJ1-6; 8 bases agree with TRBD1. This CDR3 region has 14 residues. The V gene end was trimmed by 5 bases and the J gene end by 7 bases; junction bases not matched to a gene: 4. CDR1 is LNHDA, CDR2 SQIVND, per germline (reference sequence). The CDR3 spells CASSPGQGNSPLHF. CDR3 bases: TGTGCCAGTAGTCCAGGACAGGGCAATTCACCCCTCCACTTT. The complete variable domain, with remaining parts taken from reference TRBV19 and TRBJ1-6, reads DGGITQSPKYLFRKEGQNVTLSCEQNLNHDAMYWYRQDPGQGLRLIYYSQIVNDFQKGDIAEGYSVSREKKESFPLTVTSAQKNPTAFYLCASSPGQGNSPLHFGNGTRLTVT.